A selection of T cell receptor beta chains follows, all from one sample in a study of T cell responses to AZD1222 COVID-19 vaccine. Sequencing was performed with immunoSEQ multiplex PCR; in TCRdb, only in-frame clones are kept and a portion is missing. The table shows about 110,000 clones, with just over 90% occurring only once. The starting material was peripheral blood, obtained 28 days after the second AZD1222 dose. All receptors derive from an adult who received the AZD1222 COVID-19 vaccine. CDR3s include the opening cysteine and the closing phenylalanine or tryptophan. Fields, in order: V gene, D gene, clone size, J gene, CDR3 DNA, CDR3 protein. The D gene is left open where the match is weak. Clone size is given for some rows only: seen once, a few or many times, or a class if the clone is expanded.

>TRBV5-6|-|-|TRBJ2-2
TGTGCCAGCAGCTTCCTTACGAACACCGGGGAGCTGTTTTTT
CASSFLTNTGELFF
>TRBV6-6|-|-|TRBJ1-5
TGTGCCAGCACCCGAATAGGCAGGGGCGGCAATCAGCCCCAGCATTTT
CASTRIGRGGNQPQHF
>TRBV7-8|TRBD2|few|TRBJ2-5
TGTGCCAGCAGCTTGACTAGCGGGGGTTTCGAGACCCAGTACTTC
CASSLTSGGFETQYF
>TRBV27|-|once|TRBJ2-1
TGTGCCAGCAGCCGAGACAGAAGCTCCTACAATGAGCAGTTCTTC
CASSRDRSSYNEQFF
>TRBV27|-|-|TRBJ1-4
TGTGCCAGCAGTTTGTTTCGAGTTTCTAATGAAAAACTGTTTTTT
CASSLFRVSNEKLFF
>TRBV7-2|-|-|TRBJ1-4
TGTGCCAGCAGCTTAGGGACAGTGACTAATGAAAAACTGTTTTTT
CASSLGTVTNEKLFF
>TRBV4-3|-|-|TRBJ2-7
TGCGCCAGCAGCCAAGATTGGGGGTTGGACTCCTACGAGCAGTACTTC
CASSQDWGLDSYEQYF
>TRBV7-9|TRBD1|-|TRBJ1-2
TGTGCCAGCACCATTAGGGACAGCCGCTATGGCTACACCTTC
CASTIRDSRYGYTF
>TRBV5-5|-|-|TRBJ1-5
TGTGCCAGCAGCGCGGGTGGGGGGAATCAGCCCCAGCATTTT
CASSAGGGNQPQHF
>TRBV13|TRBD1|-|TRBJ1-2
TGTGCCAGCAGCGAAGGGACAGCGGATAACTATGGCTACACCTTC
CASSEGTADNYGYTF
>TRBV28|-|-|TRBJ1-1
TGTGCCACCGACGGGGGATTTAGGAACACTGAAGCTTTCTTT
CATDGGFRNTEAFF
>TRBV19|TRBD1|few|TRBJ1-2
TGTGCCAGTAGTACCTGGGACAGGGACTATGGCTACACCTTC
CASSTWDRDYGYTF
>TRBV30|-|-|TRBJ1-6
TGTGCCTGGACCCCCGGGCACAATTCACCCCTCCACTTT
CAWTPGHNSPLHF
>TRBV7-9|-|-|TRBJ2-5
TGTGCCAGCAGCTTAACGGCAGGACAAGAGACCCAGTACTTC
CASSLTAGQETQYF
>TRBV14|-|few|TRBJ1-2
TGTGCCAGCAGCCCTCGGGTCAGGGGATCTTATGGCTACACCTTC
CASSPRVRGSYGYTF
>TRBV5-4|-|-|TRBJ2-7
TGTGCCAGCAGATACCACGGGGCCCATGGATACGAGCAGTACTTC
CASRYHGAHGYEQYF
>TRBV6-4|-|-|TRBJ1-1
TGTGCCAGCAGTGACTCGGACAACACTGAAGCTTTCTTT
CASSDSDNTEAFF
>TRBV6-2/TRBV6-3|-|-|TRBJ2-7
TGTGCCAGCAGTTCATGGGACCGTCCTAGCTCCTACGAGCAGTACTTC
CASSSWDRPSSYEQYF
>TRBV25-1|-|once|TRBJ2-7
TGTGCCAGCAGTCACATCGCCTACGAGCAGTACTTC
CASSHIAYEQYF
>TRBV6-2/TRBV6-3|-|-|TRBJ2-1
TGTGCCAGCAGTTCGACCCATAGCGGCAACAATGAGCAGTTCTTC
CASSSTHSGNNEQFF
>TRBV24-1|-|-|TRBJ2-2
TGTGCCACCAGTGATTTGAGACCTACTGGGGAGCTGTTTTTT
CATSDLRPTGELFF
>TRBV7-2|-|-|TRBJ1-3
TGTGCCAGCAGCTTAGAAGATGGAAACACCATATATTTT
CASSLEDGNTIYF
>TRBV24-1|-|-|TRBJ1-5
TGTGCCACCAGTGAAGCCGACAGCAATCAGCCCCAGCATTTT
CATSEADSNQPQHF
>TRBV18|TRBD2|-|TRBJ2-7
TGTGCCAGCTCCCTAGCCCGGGGACTAGCGGGCCACTATTACGAGCAGTACTTC
CASSLARGLAGHYYEQYF
>TRBV7-2|-|-|TRBJ1-2
TGTGCCAGCAGCTTAGATCGGGGCTATGGCTACACCTTC
CASSLDRGYGYTF
>TRBV6-5|-|-|TRBJ2-3
TGTGCCAGCCGGACGGACACGAGCACAGATACGCAGTATTTT
CASRTDTSTDTQYF
>TRBV3-1/TRBV3-2|-|-|TRBJ1-2
TGTGCCAGCAGCCGAAGAAGCGGGGCGCACTATGGCTACACCTTC
CASSRRSGAHYGYTF
>TRBV2|TRBD1|-|TRBJ2-1
TGTGCCAGCAGTGCCTCACGGGACAGGGGTCAGTGGGAGCAGTTCTTC
CASSASRDRGQWEQFF
>TRBV4-3|TRBD2|-|TRBJ2-5
TGCGCCAGCAGCCAAGATCGGGGTGGTAGCGGGGAGACCCAGTACTTC
CASSQDRGGSGETQYF
>TRBV25-1|-|once|TRBJ2-5
TGTGCCAGCAGTGAACAAGTGGACCTCTTGCAGGAGACCCAGTACTTC
CASSEQVDLLQETQYF
>TRBV28|-|-|TRBJ1-1
TGTGCCAGCAGCTTCTCTAAGGGGGGAAACACTGAAGCTTTCTTT
CASSFSKGGNTEAFF
>TRBV4-2|TRBD2|-|TRBJ2-5
TGTGCCAGCAGCCATGACCCAGCGGGGGGGCCCCAAGAGACCCAGTACTTC
CASSHDPAGGPQETQYF
>TRBV30|TRBD1|-|TRBJ2-7
TGTGCCTGGAGTGGGCCCACAGGGGCGAGGTACGAGCAGTACTTC
CAWSGPTGARYEQYF
>TRBV6-5|TRBD1|-|TRBJ1-2
TGTGCCAGCAGTACTATCCCGGACAGGGACGACGGCTACACCTTC
CASSTIPDRDDGYTF
>TRBV6-4|-|-|TRBJ2-2
TGTGCCAGCAGTGCCAATCTTATCTGGACAGAGAACACCGGGGAGCTGTTTTTT
CASSANLIWTENTGELFF
>TRBV4-1|-|-|TRBJ2-5
TGCGCCAGCAGCCAACAAAGGGGGGGGGCCGCCGGAGAGACCCAGTACTTC
CASSQQRGGAAGETQYF
>TRBV5-1|-|-|TRBJ1-1
TGCGCCAGCAGCCCCTCAGGAGGTGAAACTGAAGCTTTCTTT
CASSPSGGETEAFF
>TRBV19|-|-|TRBJ2-2
TGTGCCAGTACCGGGACGGTCGCGGTCACCGGGGAGCTGTTTTTT
CASTGTVAVTGELFF
>TRBV10-2|TRBD1|once|TRBJ2-7
TGCGCCAGCAGTGGGACAGGGGGCCCTTACGAGCAGTACTTC
CASSGTGGPYEQYF
>TRBV5-1|-|-|TRBJ1-1
TGCGCCAGCAGCTTGGACAACGCAGGCACTGAAGCTTTCTTT
CASSLDNAGTEAFF
>TRBV6-1|-|-|TRBJ1-2
TGTGCCAGCAGTGAATTACAAGGTGGTGTTAATGGCTACACCTTC
CASSELQGGVNGYTF
>TRBV3-1/TRBV3-2|-|once|TRBJ2-4
TGTGCCAGCAGCCAAGATGGGGGACTAGCCAAAAACATTCAGTACTTC
CASSQDGGLAKNIQYF
>TRBV5-1|-|-|TRBJ1-4
TGCGCCAGCAGCTTAGGGATAGCTAATGAAAAACTGTTTTTT
CASSLGIANEKLFF
>TRBV30|-|-|TRBJ2-2
TGTGCCTGGTTTCGGTACACCGGGGAGCTGTTTTTT
CAWFRYTGELFF
>TRBV6-1|TRBD2|-|TRBJ2-1
TGTGCCAGCAGTGAAGATAGCGGGGGGTGGAATGAGCAGTTCTTC
CASSEDSGGWNEQFF
>TRBV5-5|TRBD2|-|TRBJ2-1
TGTGCCAGCAGCGGCGGGACTAGCGGGCTCAACAATGAGCAGTTCTTC
CASSGGTSGLNNEQFF